Listed below are T cell receptor beta chains from one sample, sequenced in a study of blood T cell repertoires in COVID-19. This table comes from immunoSEQ multiplex PCR, and its TCRdb copy is limited to in-frame clones, with some not included. The sample yields approximately 400,000 clones, approximately 90% seen once. Sequencing was done on a sample of PBMCs or T cells enriched from blood (not recorded which). These TCRs come from a woman aged 35 to 49 who had been exposed to COVID-19. The CDR3 runs from the conserved cysteine through the conserved F or W. The order of the fields is D gene, V gene, J gene, clone size, CDR3 DNA, CDR3 protein. The D gene is left open where the match is weak. For some rows the clone size is stated as once, few or many, or as a class when expanded; others skip it.

D gene: NA; V gene: TRBV18; J gene: TRBJ1-3; clone size: NA; CDR3 DNA: TGTGCCAGCTCGGGCCAGGGTGGAAACACCATATATTTT; CDR3 protein: CASSGQGGNTIYF
D gene: NA; V gene: TRBV9; J gene: TRBJ1-6; clone size: NA; CDR3 DNA: TGTGCCAGCAGCGTCCAGGGATCTGGGTCACCCCTCCACTTT; CDR3 protein: CASSVQGSGSPLHF
D gene: NA; V gene: TRBV13; J gene: TRBJ2-5; clone size: once; CDR3 DNA: TGTGCCAGCAGCTCCTCAGGGAGGGGGGACCTACAAGAGACCCAGTACTTC; CDR3 protein: CASSSSGRGDLQETQYF
D gene: TRBD1; V gene: TRBV10-1; J gene: TRBJ2-5; clone size: NA; CDR3 DNA: TGCGCCAGCAGTGGACAGGGGGTGGAGACCCAGTACTTC; CDR3 protein: CASSGQGVETQYF
D gene: TRBD1; V gene: TRBV5-1; J gene: TRBJ1-6; clone size: NA; CDR3 DNA: TGCGCCAGCAGCTTAAGGACAGGTAGCAATTCACCCCTCCACTTT; CDR3 protein: CASSLRTGSNSPLHF
D gene: NA; V gene: TRBV7-9; J gene: TRBJ1-1; clone size: NA; CDR3 DNA: TGTGCCAGCAGCTTAGGCAGGATCCCTCTGAACACTGAAGCTTTCTTT; CDR3 protein: CASSLGRIPLNTEAFF
D gene: TRBD1; V gene: TRBV14; J gene: TRBJ1-3; clone size: NA; CDR3 DNA: TGTGCCAGCAGCCAACTTAGTTTCCGGGACAGGGGGACTGGAAACACCATATATTTT; CDR3 protein: CASSQLSFRDRGTGNTIYF
D gene: TRBD2; V gene: TRBV5-6; J gene: TRBJ2-1; clone size: NA; CDR3 DNA: TGTGCCAGCAGCTTCCTGACTAGCGGGAGATACAATGAGCAGTTCTTC; CDR3 protein: CASSFLTSGRYNEQFF
D gene: TRBD1; V gene: TRBV28; J gene: TRBJ1-1; clone size: NA; CDR3 DNA: TGTGCCAGCAGGAGACAGGGGGCGAGGACTGAAGCTTTCTTT; CDR3 protein: CASRRQGARTEAFF
D gene: NA; V gene: TRBV6-5; J gene: TRBJ2-5; clone size: NA; CDR3 DNA: TGTGCCAGCAGTTACGGGCGGGAAGAGACCCAGTACTTC; CDR3 protein: CASSYGREETQYF
D gene: NA; V gene: TRBV27; J gene: TRBJ1-2; clone size: NA; CDR3 DNA: TGTGCCAGCAGTTTATCTCCAGGGCTAATCTATGGCTACACCTTC; CDR3 protein: CASSLSPGLIYGYTF
D gene: NA; V gene: TRBV7-8; J gene: TRBJ1-2; clone size: NA; CDR3 DNA: TGTGCCAGCGCCTTACGGGTTTTGACGAATGGCTACACCTTC; CDR3 protein: CASALRVLTNGYTF